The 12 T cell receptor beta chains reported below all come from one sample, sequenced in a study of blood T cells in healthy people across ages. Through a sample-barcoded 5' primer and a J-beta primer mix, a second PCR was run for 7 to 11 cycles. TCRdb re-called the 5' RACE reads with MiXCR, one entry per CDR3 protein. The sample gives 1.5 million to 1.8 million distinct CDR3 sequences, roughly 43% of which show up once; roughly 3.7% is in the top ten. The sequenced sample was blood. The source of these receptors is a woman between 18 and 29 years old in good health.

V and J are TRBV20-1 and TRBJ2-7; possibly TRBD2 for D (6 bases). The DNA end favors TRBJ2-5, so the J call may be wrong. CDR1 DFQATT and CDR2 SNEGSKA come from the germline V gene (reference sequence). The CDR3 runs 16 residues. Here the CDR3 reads CSARGGATGVTQTQYF. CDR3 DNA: TGCAGTGCTAGAGGAGGAGCTACGGGAGTAACGCAGACCCAGTACTTC.

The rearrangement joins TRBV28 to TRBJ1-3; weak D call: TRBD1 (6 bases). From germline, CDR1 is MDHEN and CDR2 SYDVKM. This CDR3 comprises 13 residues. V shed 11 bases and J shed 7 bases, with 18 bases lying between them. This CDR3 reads CAGYDRSDNTIYF. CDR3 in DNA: TGTGCCGGCTACGACAGGTCGGACAACACCATATATTTT.

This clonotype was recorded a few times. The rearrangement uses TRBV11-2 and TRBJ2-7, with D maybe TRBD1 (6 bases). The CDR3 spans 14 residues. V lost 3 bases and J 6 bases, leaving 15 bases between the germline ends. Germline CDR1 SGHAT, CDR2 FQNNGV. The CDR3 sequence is CASSFRRGEGEQYF. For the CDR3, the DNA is TGTGCCAGCAGCTTCCGCAGGGGAGAAGGCGAGCAGTACTTC.

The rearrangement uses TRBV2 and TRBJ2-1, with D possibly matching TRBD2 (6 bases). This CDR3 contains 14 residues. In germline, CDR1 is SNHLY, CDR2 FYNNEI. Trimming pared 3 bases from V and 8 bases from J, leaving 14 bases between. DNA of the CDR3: TGTGCCAGCAGTGAGAGAAGGCGGGGAGATGAGCAGTTCTTC. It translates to CASSERRRGDEQFF.

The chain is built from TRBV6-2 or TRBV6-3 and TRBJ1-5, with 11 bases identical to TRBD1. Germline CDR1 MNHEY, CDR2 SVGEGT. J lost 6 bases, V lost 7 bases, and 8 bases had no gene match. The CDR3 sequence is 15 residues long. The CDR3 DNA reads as TGTGCCAGCACCCCCGGGACAGGGGGTAGTCAGCCCCAGCATTTT. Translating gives CASTPGTGGSQPQHF.

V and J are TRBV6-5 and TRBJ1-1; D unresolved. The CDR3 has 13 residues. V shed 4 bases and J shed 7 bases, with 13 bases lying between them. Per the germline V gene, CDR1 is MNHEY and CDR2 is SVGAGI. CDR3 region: CASSSHPGNEAFF. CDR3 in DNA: TGTGCCAGCAGTTCCCATCCGGGGAATGAAGCTTTCTTT.

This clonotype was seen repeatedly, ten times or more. The CDR3 sequence is CASSLRQGSYNEQFF. CDR3 bases: TGTGCCAGCAGTTTGCGGCAGGGTTCCTACAATGAGCAGTTCTTC. The rearrangement uses TRBV27 and TRBJ2-1, with D perhaps TRBD1 (5 bases). Germline V CDR1 and CDR2: MNHEY, SMNVEV (reference sequence). There are 15 residues in the CDR3. Trimming left V 3 bases short and J 1 base short, with 10 bases between.

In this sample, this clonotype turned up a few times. This CDR3 reads CASSPRDRATNEKLFF. CDR3 nucleotides: TGTGCCAGCAGCCCCCGGGACAGAGCAACTAATGAAAAACTGTTTTTT. The chain couples TRBV27 to TRBJ1-4; 7 nucleotides agree with TRBD1. CDR1 and CDR2 (germline): MNHEY, SMNVEV (reference sequence). This CDR3 spans 16 amino acids. Unmatched junction bases numbered 7, after V lost 6 bases and J lost 0 bases.

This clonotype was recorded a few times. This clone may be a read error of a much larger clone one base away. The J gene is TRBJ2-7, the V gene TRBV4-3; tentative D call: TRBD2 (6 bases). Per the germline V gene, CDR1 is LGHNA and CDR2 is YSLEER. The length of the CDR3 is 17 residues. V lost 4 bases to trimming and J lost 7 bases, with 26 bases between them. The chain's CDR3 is CASSREGVGSAYNEQYF. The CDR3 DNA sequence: TGCGCCAGCAGCCGAGAAGGTGTCGGGAGTGCGTACAATGAGCAGTACTTC.

The CDR3: CASPKVPKQANTGELFF. As DNA, the CDR3 is TGTGCCAGCCCTAAGGTCCCAAAGCAGGCGAACACCGGGGAGCTGTTTTTT. The gene calls are TRBV27 and TRBJ2-2; D ambiguous. With 8 bases removed from V and 0 bases from J, the gap between germline ends came to 19 bases. Germline values: CDR1 MNHEY, CDR2 SMNVEV (reference sequence). This CDR3 is built from 17 residues.

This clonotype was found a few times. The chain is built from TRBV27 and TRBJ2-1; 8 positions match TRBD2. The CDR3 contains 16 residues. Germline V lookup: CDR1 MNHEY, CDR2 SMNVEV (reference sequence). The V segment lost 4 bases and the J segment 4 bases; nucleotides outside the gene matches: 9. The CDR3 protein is CASSSIREGLYNEQFF. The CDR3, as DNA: TGTGCCAGCAGTTCAATTCGGGAGGGCCTATACAATGAGCAGTTCTTC.

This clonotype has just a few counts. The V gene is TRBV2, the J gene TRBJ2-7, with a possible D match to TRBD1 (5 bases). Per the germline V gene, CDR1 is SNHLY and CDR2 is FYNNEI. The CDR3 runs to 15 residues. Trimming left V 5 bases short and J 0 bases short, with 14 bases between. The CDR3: CASSYQGRSSYEQYF. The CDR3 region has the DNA TGTGCCAGCAGTTACCAGGGCAGGAGCTCCTACGAGCAGTACTTC.